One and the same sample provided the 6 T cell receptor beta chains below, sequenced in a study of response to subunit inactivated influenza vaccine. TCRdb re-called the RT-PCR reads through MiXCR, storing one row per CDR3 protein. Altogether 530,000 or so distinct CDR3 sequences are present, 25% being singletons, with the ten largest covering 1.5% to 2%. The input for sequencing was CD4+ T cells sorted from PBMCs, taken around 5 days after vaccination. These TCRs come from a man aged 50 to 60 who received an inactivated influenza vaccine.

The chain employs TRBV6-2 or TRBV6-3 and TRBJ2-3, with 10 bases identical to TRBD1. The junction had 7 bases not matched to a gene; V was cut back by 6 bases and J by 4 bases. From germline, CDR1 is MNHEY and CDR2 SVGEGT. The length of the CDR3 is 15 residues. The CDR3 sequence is CASRKTGGLPDTQYF. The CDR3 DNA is TGTGCCAGCAGAAAGACAGGGGGCCTCCCAGATACGCAGTATTTT.

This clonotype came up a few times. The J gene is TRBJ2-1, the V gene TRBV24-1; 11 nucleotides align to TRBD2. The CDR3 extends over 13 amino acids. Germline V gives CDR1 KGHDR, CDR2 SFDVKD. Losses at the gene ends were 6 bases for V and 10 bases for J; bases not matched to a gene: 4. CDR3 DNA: TGTGCCACCAGTCGTCTAGCGGGAGGAGAGCAGTTCTTC. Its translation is CATSRLAGGEQFF.

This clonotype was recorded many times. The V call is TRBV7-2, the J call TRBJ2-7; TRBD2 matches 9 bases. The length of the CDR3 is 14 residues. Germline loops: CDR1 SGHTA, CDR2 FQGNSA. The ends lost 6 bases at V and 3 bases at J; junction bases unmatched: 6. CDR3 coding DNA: TGTGCCAGCAGGGAGCGGGAGGAAAGCTACGAGCAGTACTTC. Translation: CASREREESYEQYF.

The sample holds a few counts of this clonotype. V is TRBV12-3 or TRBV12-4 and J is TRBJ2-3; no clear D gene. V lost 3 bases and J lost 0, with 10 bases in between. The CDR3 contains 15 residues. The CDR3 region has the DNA TGTGCCAGCAGTTTCCTGGGGTTTAGCACAGATACGCAGTATTTT. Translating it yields CASSFLGFSTDTQYF.

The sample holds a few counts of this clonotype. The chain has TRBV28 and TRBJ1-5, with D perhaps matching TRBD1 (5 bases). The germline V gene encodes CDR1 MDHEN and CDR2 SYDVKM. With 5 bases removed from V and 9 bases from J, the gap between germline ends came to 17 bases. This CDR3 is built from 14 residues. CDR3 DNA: TGTGCCAGCAGTATCGGGGGATCACCTTTGCCCCAGCATTTT. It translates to CASSIGGSPLPQHF. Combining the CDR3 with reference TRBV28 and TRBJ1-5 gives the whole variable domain DVKVTQSSRYLVKRTGEKVFLECVQDMDHENMFWYRQDPGLGLRLIYFSYDVKMKEKGDIPEGYSVSREKKERFSLILESASTNQTSMYLCASSIGGSPLPQHFGDGTRLSIL.

CDR3 in amino acids: CSVGASGDNTGELFF. The CDR3 bases are TGCAGCGTTGGGGCTAGCGGGGACAACACCGGGGAGCTGTTTTTT. The V and J genes are TRBV29-1 and TRBJ2-2, with 9 bases lining up with TRBD2. The length of the CDR3 is 15 residues. Trimming cost V 4 bases and J 2 bases; bases outside gene matches: 5. From germline, CDR1 is SQVTM and CDR2 ANQGSEA.